The 27 T cell receptor beta chains listed next were all sequenced from one sample in a study of T cells in Graves' hyperthyroidism and ophthalmopathy. TCR beta CDR3 regions were amplified from RNA transcripts. The TCR CDR3 was amplified in a first-round RT-PCR using the HTBI primer set. TCRdb re-derived calls from the multiplex PCR reads in MiXCR, one entry per CDR3 protein. Of a few hundred thousand distinct CDR3 sequences in the sample, approximately 23% were seen once. Sequencing input: blood. The receptors shown here come from a woman in her 70s with Graves' ophthalmopathy.

This rearrangement joins TRBV5-1 to TRBJ1-5; 10 bases match TRBD1. There are 15 residues in the CDR3. The ends lost 7 bases at V and 5 bases at J; junction bases unmatched: 9. Germline-derived CDR1 and CDR2 are SGHRS and YFSETQ. The DNA for the CDR3 is TGCGCCAGCCAACCCGGGACAGGGGCACATCAGCCCCAGCATTTT. Protein sequence: CASQPGTGAHQPQHF.

The chain uses TRBV5-1 and TRBJ2-3; no reliable D call. The CDR3 loop spans 14 amino acids. Germline CDR1 is SGHRS and CDR2 is YFSETQ. Trimming stripped 4 bases from V and 2 bases from J, with 11 bases between. CDR3 in amino acids: CASSPRALTDTQYF. The CDR3 DNA reads as TGCGCCAGCAGCCCGCGCGCTCTCACAGATACGCAGTATTTT.

This clonotype was seen only a few times. The V call is TRBV29-1, the J call TRBJ2-2; D is unclear. The CDR3 length is 14 residues. Germline V CDR1 and CDR2: SQVTM, ANQGSEA. V lost 1 base, J lost 5 bases, and 11 bases lay in between. The CDR3 protein is CSVEAASSTGELFF. The CDR3 coding sequence is TGCAGCGTTGAAGCTGCCAGTTCAACCGGGGAGCTGTTTTTT.

The V and J genes are TRBV5-1 and TRBJ1-2, with D tentatively TRBD1 (6 bases). Per germline, CDR1 SGHRS and CDR2 YFSETQ. This CDR3 has 14 residues. Trimming cost V 2 bases and J 8 bases, with 16 bases left between them. As DNA, the CDR3 is TGCGCCAGCAGCTTTACACAGGGAGGAGGCGGCTACACCTTC. Its protein is CASSFTQGGGGYTF. The full variable domain, with the rest looked up from reference TRBV5-1 and TRBJ1-2, is KAGVTQTPRYLIKTRGQQVTLSCSPISGHRSVSWYQQTPGQGLQFLFEYFSETQRNKGNFPGRFSGRQFSNSRSEMNVSTLELGDSALYLCASSFTQGGGGYTFGSGTRLTVV.

The CDR3 is CASSYAGTLNTEAFF. The CDR3 nucleotides read TGTGCCAGCAGTTACGCCGGGACATTGAACACTGAAGCTTTCTTT. The V gene is TRBV11-2, the J gene TRBJ1-1; TRBD1 is a possible D gene (6 bases). This CDR3 is 15 amino acids long. Trimming shortened V by 6 bases and J by 0 bases, and 14 bases separated the two germline ends. In germline, CDR1 is SGHAT, CDR2 FQNNGV.

The gene calls are TRBV4-3 and TRBJ2-7; 7 bases are a match to TRBD2. This CDR3 is built from 15 residues. Trimming took 1 base from V and 3 from J; bases not matched to a gene: 6. Germline lookup yields CDR1 LGHNA and CDR2 YSLEER. CDR3: CASSQASTSVYEQYF. The DNA for the CDR3 is TGCGCCAGCAGCCAAGCCAGTACTAGCGTCTACGAGCAGTACTTC.

This clonotype was observed a handful of times. The chain employs TRBV12-3 or TRBV12-4 and TRBJ1-2; tentatively, D is TRBD1 (6 bases). Deletions cut 3 bases from V and 8 bases from J, with 13 bases between. The CDR3 has 13 residues. Here the CDR3 DNA reads TGTGCCAGCAGTTTTGCCGACAGGACGGGCTACACCTTC. Translated, it gives CASSFADRTGYTF.

This clonotype was counted ten times or more. The V gene is TRBV2, the J gene TRBJ2-1, with D uncertain. V was cut by 0 bases and J by 7 bases, with 7 bases left in between. The germline V gene encodes CDR1 SNHLY and CDR2 FYNNEI. This CDR3 has 13 amino acids. This chain's CDR3 is CASSEALPNEQFF. In DNA, the CDR3 is TGTGCCAGCAGTGAAGCGCTTCCGAATGAGCAGTTCTTC.

This clonotype appeared a few times. This sequence joins TRBV11-1 and TRBJ1-5; TRBD1 matches at 11 bases. The CDR3 sequence is 15 residues long. Germline CDR1 reads SGHAT; CDR2 reads FQDESV (reference sequence). After removal of 4 bases from V and 3 bases from J, the junction contained 2 bases not matched to a gene. The CDR3 region is CASSSGQGANQPQHF. The CDR3 nucleotides read TGTGCCAGCAGCTCCGGACAGGGGGCCAATCAGCCCCAGCATTTT.

This clonotype was observed a handful of times. The chain is built from TRBV28 and TRBJ2-7, with 9 bases that match TRBD2. J lost 7 bases, V lost 1 base, and 8 bases had no gene match. The germline V gene has CDR1 MDHEN and CDR2 SYDVKM. The CDR3 spans 15 residues. The chain's CDR3 is CASSLSSAGGQEQYF. CDR3 coding DNA: TGTGCCAGCAGTTTATCGTCAGCGGGAGGTCAAGAGCAGTACTTC.

The genes are TRBV19 and TRBJ1-1; D might be TRBD1 (6 bases). Germline CDR1 is LNHDA and CDR2 is SQIVND (reference sequence). The CDR3 totals 16 residues. Trimming removed 3 bases at V and 0 bases at J, with 14 bases between. CDR3 DNA sequence: TGTGCCAGTAGTATCCCCGGGGGCCTAATGAACACTGAAGCTTTCTTT. Translating it yields CASSIPGGLMNTEAFF.

The genes are TRBV5-8 and TRBJ2-4; no clear D. This CDR3 comprises 18 residues. The ends were cut back, 2 bases at V and 0 bases at J, with 18 bases in the middle. Per germline, CDR1 SGHTS and CDR2 YDEGEE. As DNA, the CDR3 is TGTGCCAGCAGCTTTCCCCACCTCAACAGTCGAGCCAAAAACATTCAGTACTTC. Translation: CASSFPHLNSRAKNIQYF.

Ten or more counts support this clonotype. The rearrangement joins TRBV18 to TRBJ1-5; unclear D gene. CDR3 size: 13 residues. Trimming removed 3 bases from V and 3 bases from J, with 6 bases in between. Looked up from germline, CDR1 is KGHSH and CDR2 is LQKENI. In nucleotides, the CDR3 is TGTGCCAGCTCACCGCTCCCCAATCAGCCCCAGCATTTT. It encodes CASSPLPNQPQHF.

This clonotype has only a few counts. The V gene is TRBV7-6, the J gene TRBJ2-7; D gene unclear. The CDR3 consists of 12 residues. The germline V gene has CDR1 SGHVS and CDR2 FNYEAQ. The V gene lost 1 base and the J gene lost 7 bases, with 8 bases spanning the gap. CDR3 sequence reads: CASSLVTGEQYF. Written as DNA, the CDR3 is TGTGCCAGCAGCTTAGTTACCGGGGAGCAGTACTTC.

This clonotype showed up many times. The rearrangement uses TRBV29-1 and TRBJ2-1; TRBD1 matches 8 bases. CDR3 length: 13 residues. Germline V gene data show CDR1 as SQVTM and CDR2 as ANQGSEA. V lost 0 bases, J lost 14 bases, and 9 bases stayed unmatched. As DNA, the CDR3 is TGCAGCGTTGAAGACCAGGGACAGGTGGATAAGTTCTTC. It encodes CSVEDQGQVDKFF.

V gene TRBV19 combines with J gene TRBJ1-5; TRBD1 might be the D (5 bases). This CDR3 region has 18 residues. V was trimmed by 3 bases and J by 3 bases, leaving 21 bases between them. From germline, CDR1 is LNHDA and CDR2 SQIVND (reference sequence). This CDR3 is CASSIRGLMGGLNQPQHF. DNA of the CDR3: TGTGCCAGTAGTATCCGGGGGTTGATGGGTGGGCTCAATCAGCCCCAGCATTTT. The full variable domain, in which reference TRBV19 and TRBJ1-5 provide the parts outside the CDR3, is DGGITQSPKYLFRKEGQNVTLSCEQNLNHDAMYWYRQDPGQGLRLIYYSQIVNDFQKGDIAEGYSVSREKKESFPLTVTSAQKNPTAFYLCASSIRGLMGGLNQPQHFGDGTRLSIL.

This clonotype was recorded a few times. The V and J genes are TRBV7-9 and TRBJ2-4; 10 nucleotides line up with TRBD2. Trimming removed 5 bases from V and 9 bases from J; junction bases left unmatched: 10. In germline, CDR1 is SEHNR, CDR2 FQNEAQ (reference sequence). The CDR3 has 15 amino acids. The CDR3 region is CASSQEGTSDGIQYF. The CDR3 DNA sequence: TGTGCCAGCAGCCAAGAAGGGACTAGCGATGGCATTCAGTACTTC. Complete variable domain (other parts from reference TRBV7-9 and TRBJ2-4): DTGVSQNPRHKITKRGQNVTFRCDPISEHNRLYWYRQTLGQGPEFLTYFQNEAQLEKSRLLSDRFSAERPKGSFSTLEIQRTEQGDSAMYLCASSQEGTSDGIQYFGAGTRLSVL.

This clonotype has at least ten counts. The V gene is TRBV6-2 or TRBV6-3, the J gene TRBJ2-1; 12 nucleotides agree with TRBD2. The germline gives CDR1 MNHEY, CDR2 SVGEGT. The CDR3 loop spans 15 amino acids. Trimming removed 8 bases from V and 0 bases from J; junction bases left unmatched: 2. The CDR3 nucleotides are TGTGCCAGCGTGACTAGCGGGAGCTCCTACAATGAGCAGTTCTTC. It translates to CASVTSGSSYNEQFF.

This clonotype was seen a few times. The gene calls are TRBV24-1 and TRBJ2-2; D assignment may be TRBD1 or TRBD2 (5 bases each). Germline-derived CDR1 and CDR2 are KGHDR and SFDVKD. The V gene lost 0 bases and the J gene lost 7 bases, with 11 bases spanning the gap. This CDR3 region has 15 residues. The DNA of the CDR3 is TGTGCCACCAGTGATTTGGGGACCGAGGTCGGGGAGCTGTTTTTT. Amino acid sequence: CATSDLGTEVGELFF.

The rearrangement uses TRBV6-2 or TRBV6-3 and TRBJ2-3; D possibly uses TRBD1 or TRBD2 (6 bases each). The CDR3 covers 16 residues. V lost 6 bases and J lost 3, with 19 bases in between. Germline V gives CDR1 MNHEY, CDR2 SVGEGT. CDR3 in DNA: TGTGCCAGCAGGCGGGGAGTTGGGGGCATGACAGATACGCAGTATTTT. Translation gives CASRRGVGGMTDTQYF.

This clonotype was seen a handful of times. J is TRBJ1-2 and V is TRBV18; TRBD1 is a possible D gene (5 bases). The ends were cut back, 0 bases at V and 4 bases at J, with 9 bases in the middle. The CDR3 is 14 residues long. In germline, CDR1 is KGHSH, CDR2 LQKENI. This CDR3 is CASSPPTESYGYTF. For the CDR3, the DNA is TGTGCCAGCTCACCACCGACAGAGAGCTATGGCTACACCTTC.

This clonotype was detected a few times. The chain joins TRBV20-1 to TRBJ1-4, with 8 bases that match TRBD1. The CDR3 runs 14 residues. The V gene end was trimmed by 3 bases and the J gene end by 6 bases; junction bases not matched to a gene: 6. Looked up from germline, CDR1 is DFQATT and CDR2 is SNEGSKA (reference sequence). This CDR3 is CSASTGTGHEKLFF. The CDR3 DNA reads TGCAGTGCTAGTACCGGGACAGGACATGAAAAACTGTTTTTT.

This clonotype appeared a few times. The gene calls are TRBV12-3 or TRBV12-4 and TRBJ1-1; 9 nucleotides align to TRBD1. The CDR3 runs to 13 residues. Losses at the gene ends were 1 base for V and 10 bases for J; bases not matched to a gene: 4. The CDR3 DNA sequence: TGTGCCAGCAGTTTAGGACAGGGGGTAGTAGCTTTCTTT. It yields the protein CASSLGQGVVAFF.

V is TRBV6-2 or TRBV6-3 and J is TRBJ1-1; tentative D call: TRBD1 (6 bases). CDR1 MNHEY and CDR2 SVGEGT come from the germline V gene. This CDR3 spans 14 amino acids. The V end lost 5 bases, the J end lost 1 base, and 11 bases lay between the germline ends. The CDR3 DNA reads TGTGCCAGCAGTGTAACACAGGGGAACACTGAAGCTTTCTTT. Translating gives CASSVTQGNTEAFF.

The chain has TRBV20-1 and TRBJ2-5, with 10 positions matching TRBD1. The CDR3 runs to 15 residues. With V trimmed by 2 bases and J by 5 bases, 8 bases remained unmatched. Germline CDR1 is DFQATT and CDR2 is SNEGSKA (reference sequence). CDR3 DNA: TGCAGTGCTAGACCGCGACAGGGGGCGCAGGAGACCCAGTACTTC. Translating it yields CSARPRQGAQETQYF.

The chain couples TRBV29-1 to TRBJ1-1; 7 bases are a match to TRBD1. The V gene end was trimmed by 4 bases and the J gene end by 6 bases; junction bases not matched to a gene: 8. The CDR3 is 13 amino acids. The germline V gene encodes CDR1 SQVTM and CDR2 ANQGSEA. DNA for the CDR3: TGCAGCGTTGGACAGGGATTAGGCGCTGAAGCTTTCTTT. Its protein product is CSVGQGLGAEAFF.

This sequence joins TRBV12-3 or TRBV12-4 and TRBJ1-3; 7 nucleotides line up with TRBD1. The length of the CDR3 is 16 residues. J gave up 3 bases and V 6 bases, and 11 bases lay outside the gene matches. The CDR3 region is CASRRPGQRDGNTIYF. The CDR3 DNA reads as TGTGCCAGCAGGCGTCCGGGACAGAGAGATGGAAACACCATATATTTT.